The 3 T cell receptor beta chains given below trace back to one sample, sequenced in a study of CD8 T cells in Susac syndrome (dated by TCRdb to about 2019). Receptor amplification or capture employed the immunoSEQ multiplex PCR assay. RNA was extracted with the RNeasy kit and roughly 0.45 to 1 ug was reverse transcribed using random hexamers. The public reads were reanalyzed by TCRdb: fastp trimming at Q25, MiXCR alignment, in-frame beta chains only. Each entry is one CDR3 protein sequence, shown with its most common DNA and genes. In all, the sample holds approximately 230,000 distinct CDR3 sequences, and 85% to 95% of those were seen once. The ten largest clonotypes hold less than 0.075% of the sample. The sample taken for sequencing was CD4+ T cells from PBMCs. The receptors here all came from a human donor with multiple sclerosis.

The chain recombines TRBV24-1 with TRBJ2-3, with 8 bases lining up with TRBD1. Per the germline V gene, CDR1 is KGHDR and CDR2 is SFDVKD. V shed 9 bases and J 2 bases; nucleotides not matched to a gene: 9. The CDR3 spans 15 residues. The CDR3: CATGTRQGYTDTQYF. The CDR3 DNA sequence: TGTGCCACCGGGACCCGACAGGGGTACACAGATACGCAGTATTTT.

V usage is TRBV5-1 and J usage is TRBJ2-2, with D possibly being TRBD1 (6 bases). Germline loops: CDR1 SGHRS, CDR2 YFSETQ. Trimming removed 6 bases at V and 1 base at J, with 10 bases between. This CDR3 region has 14 residues. The CDR3 coding sequence is TGCGCCAGCACAAAAGGGGGGAACACCGGGGAGCTGTTTTTT. Translation: CASTKGGNTGELFF.

The V gene is TRBV20-1, the J gene TRBJ2-7; tentatively, D is TRBD1 or TRBD2 (5 bases each). The CDR3 has 12 residues. Trimming left V 5 bases short and J 3 bases short, with 11 bases between. From germline, CDR1 is DFQATT and CDR2 SNEGSKA (reference sequence). The CDR3 is CSAAGTNYEQYV. The CDR3 bases are TGCAGTGCTGCCGGGACGAACTACGAGCAGTACGTC.